The sequence of this T cell receptor beta chain was determined in a study of molecular identifiers for immune sequencing clone quantification. Study-level points and caveats: Spike-in Jurkat TCR RNA from a single cell reportedly registered among approximately 900,000 naive cells.

This clonotype was recorded many times. What it binds is unknown. TCRdb reprocessed the PCR reads with MiXCR, giving one entry per CDR3 protein. The sample includes approximately 550,000 distinct CDR3 sequences, about 25% seen only once; the top ten take roughly 0.79%. The CDR3 covers 15 residues. Germline loops: CDR1 SEHNR, CDR2 FQNEAQ (reference sequence). V shed 5 bases and J 2 bases; nucleotides not matched to a gene: 6. The TCR originated in a human donor in good health. Some libraries in this study had Jurkat cell RNA spiked in. Material: naive CD8+ T cells from blood, with Jurkat cell RNA spiked in. The subset was: FACS-sorted CD8+CD4-CCR7+CD45RA+ naive T cells. The chain uses TRBV7-9 and TRBJ2-3; TRBD1 aligns across 8 bases. The CDR3 region has the DNA TGTGCCAGCAGCCTACAGGGGGTAGTCACAGATACGCAGTATTTT. It specifies CASSLQGVVTDTQYF.